This is a list of T cell receptor beta chains from one sample in a study of CD8+ T cells in alopecia areata. TCRdb's table, derived via immunoSEQ multiplex PCR, lists solely in-frame clones and lacks some. The sample lists 170,000 or so clones; around half were seen once. Source: CD8+ T cells sorted from blood, taken at week 24, from a patient treated with tofacitinib. The receptors stem from a human donor with alopecia areata. Each CDR3 is given with its conserved first and last residue. D genes are given only for firm matches. The size entry is marked missing in some rows and otherwise reads once, few, many or a size class.

DNA: TGTGCCAGCAGCTTATACCCAGCGGGGGGCACAGATACGCAGTATTTT; CDR3: CASSLYPAGGTDTQYF; V: TRBV11-2; length: 16; D: TRBD2; J: TRBJ2-3; size: -
DNA: TGTGCCAGCAGCGGACCCGAGCAGTACTTC; CDR3: CASSGPEQYF; V: TRBV7-2; length: 10; D: -; J: TRBJ2-7; size: -
DNA: TGCAGCGTCGATGGACTAGCGGGGAACACAGATACGCAGTATTTT; CDR3: CSVDGLAGNTDTQYF; V: TRBV29-1; length: 15; D: TRBD2; J: TRBJ2-3; size: -
DNA: TGCGCCAGCAGCCAGGACAGGGAACTCTACACCTTC; CDR3: CASSQDRELYTF; V: TRBV4-1; length: 12; D: TRBD1; J: TRBJ1-2; size: -
DNA: TGTGCCTGGACCGAGCCGGGTGAAGCTTTCTTT; CDR3: CAWTEPGEAFF; V: TRBV30; length: 11; D: -; J: TRBJ1-1; size: few
DNA: TGTGCCTGGAGCGAGGGGGGACCGCGGAGCAATCAGCCCCAGCATTTT; CDR3: CAWSEGGPRSNQPQHF; V: TRBV30; length: 16; D: -; J: TRBJ1-5; size: -
DNA: TGCGCCAGCAGCCCAACCAGATACGGGACTAGCGGAAACATTCAGTACTTC; CDR3: CASSPTRYGTSGNIQYF; V: TRBV4-3; length: 17; D: TRBD2; J: TRBJ2-4; size: -
DNA: TGTGCCAGCAGCTATAGCGGACTATCCAAAAACATTCAGTACTTC; CDR3: CASSYSGLSKNIQYF; V: TRBV28; length: 15; D: -; J: TRBJ2-4; size: few
DNA: TGTGCCAGCAGCTCCCGGTCCGGGGGCTCTTACGAGCAGTACTTC; CDR3: CASSSRSGGSYEQYF; V: TRBV7-9; length: 15; D: -; J: TRBJ2-7; size: -
DNA: TGTGCCAGCAGTGGAGGGGCCATCTATGGCTACACCTTC; CDR3: CASSGGAIYGYTF; V: TRBV25-1; length: 13; D: -; J: TRBJ1-2; size: -
DNA: TGTGCCTGGAGATTGACAGGGGATGGTAATTCACCCCTCCACTTT; CDR3: CAWRLTGDGNSPLHF; V: TRBV30; length: 15; D: TRBD1; J: TRBJ1-6; size: -
DNA: TGTGCCACCAGCAGAGATGGGAATAGCAATCAGCCCCAGCATTTT; CDR3: CATSRDGNSNQPQHF; V: TRBV15; length: 15; D: -; J: TRBJ1-5; size: -
DNA: TGTGCCAGCAGCTCCGGAGCGGGGGGCACGCAGTATTTT; CDR3: CASSSGAGGTQYF; V: TRBV11-2; length: 13; D: TRBD2; J: TRBJ2-3; size: -
DNA: TGTGCCAGTCGCCCGGACCGTGACCACACTGAAGCTTTCTTT; CDR3: CASRPDRDHTEAFF; V: TRBV19; length: 14; D: -; J: TRBJ1-1; size: -
DNA: TGTGCCAGCAGCTTGGAGGGTAATGAGCAGTTCTTC; CDR3: CASSLEGNEQFF; V: TRBV5-6; length: 12; D: -; J: TRBJ2-1; size: -
DNA: TGCAGCGTTGTTGGGACAGGCCCTAGGGAAAAACTGTTTTTT; CDR3: CSVVGTGPREKLFF; V: TRBV29-1; length: 14; D: TRBD1; J: TRBJ1-4; size: -
DNA: TGTGCCAGCAGCTTAGGTGACAATGAGCAGTTCTTC; CDR3: CASSLGDNEQFF; V: TRBV5-6; length: 12; D: -; J: TRBJ2-1; size: -
DNA: TGTGCCAGCAGCCGACAGGTTAATCAGCCCCAGCATTTT; CDR3: CASSRQVNQPQHF; V: TRBV7-2; length: 13; D: -; J: TRBJ1-5; size: -
DNA: TGTGCCAGCACATTTAACAGACAAGAGACCCAGTACTTC; CDR3: CASTFNRQETQYF; V: TRBV13; length: 13; D: -; J: TRBJ2-5; size: -
DNA: TGTGCCAGCAGTTTTACCCCCTCCTACGAGCAGTACTTC; CDR3: CASSFTPSYEQYF; V: TRBV28; length: 13; D: -; J: TRBJ2-7; size: -
DNA: TGTGCCAGCAGCGCCGGGGACAGTTTAAACTACGAGCAGTACTTC; CDR3: CASSAGDSLNYEQYF; V: TRBV9; length: 15; D: TRBD1; J: TRBJ2-7; size: -
DNA: TGCGCCAGCAGCCAAGTCCTTACACAAGGGCCACCGGAGCTGTTTTTT; CDR3: CASSQVLTQGPPELFF; V: TRBV4-1; length: 16; D: -; J: TRBJ2-2; size: -
DNA: TGTGCCAGCAGTGAAATCCCTTGGGGGAACACCGGGGAGCTGTTTTTT; CDR3: CASSEIPWGNTGELFF; V: TRBV2; length: 16; D: -; J: TRBJ2-2; size: -
DNA: TGTGCCAGCAGTTCCGGGACTAGCGGACCGGGGAGCTACAATGAGCAGTTCTTC; CDR3: CASSSGTSGPGSYNEQFF; V: TRBV11-2; length: 18; D: TRBD2; J: TRBJ2-1; size: -
DNA: TGCAGCGTTTGGATCCCAGCCGAATCTGGGGCCAACGTCCTGACTTTC; CDR3: CSVWIPAESGANVLTF; V: TRBV29-1; length: 16; D: -; J: TRBJ2-6; size: -